This T cell receptor (beta chain) was identified in a study of blood T cell repertoires in COVID-19. Turning to the study itself: T cells, B-cell-depleted T cells, or PBMCs supplied cDNA or gDNA.

Clones were read by immunoSEQ multiplex PCR, and TCRdb kept only the in-frame ones, dropping some. The table has fewer than 35,000 clones, 75% to 85% seen once. Germline trimming cut 6 bases from V and 6 bases from J; bases unmatched to any gene: 6. This CDR3 has 13 amino acids. Germline CDR1 reads LNHDA; CDR2 reads SQIVND (reference sequence). This chain joins TRBV19 and TRBJ1-2; 8 bases align to TRBD1. Sample: peripheral blood. The receptor was derived from a human donor in a cohort sampled during active COVID-19. The CDR3 DNA is TGTGCCAGTAGAGGGACAGGAGGCCATGGCTACACCTTC. Translating gives CASRGTGGHGYTF.